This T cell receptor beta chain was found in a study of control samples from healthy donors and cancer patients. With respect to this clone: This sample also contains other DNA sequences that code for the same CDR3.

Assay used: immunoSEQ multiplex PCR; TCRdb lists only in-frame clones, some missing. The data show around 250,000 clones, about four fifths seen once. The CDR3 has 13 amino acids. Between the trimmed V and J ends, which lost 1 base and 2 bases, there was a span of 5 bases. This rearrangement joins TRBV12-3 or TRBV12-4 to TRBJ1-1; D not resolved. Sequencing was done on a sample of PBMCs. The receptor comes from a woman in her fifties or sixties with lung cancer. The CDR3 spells CASSLGGNTEAFF. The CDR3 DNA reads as TGTGCCAGCAGTTTAGGGGGAAACACTGAAGCTTTCTTT.